The source of this TCR beta chain is a study of cytomegalovirus exposure and HLA in healthy donors. Study-level information: A prior study identified 110 million or so unique TCR beta sequences from about 200 million T cells. Inside one of the first data releases sat around 86 million unique TCRs taken from HLA-typed donors. The study, taken as a whole, reports: Apparent HLA restriction characterized most CMV-associated TCR beta chains in a later analysis. At a 0.05 false discovery rate, a later analysis found roughly 17,000 TCR beta sequences to be associated with HLA alleles.

Of note for this clone: The target antigen is unknown.

Primers: 60 Vbeta forward and 13 Jbeta reverse. Assay: immunoSEQ multiplex PCR; the TCRdb copy retains only in-frame clones and omits some. The sample holds 150,000 to 200,000 clones, around two thirds seen once. The V end lost 4 bases, the J end lost 7 bases, and 20 bases lay between the germline ends. The germline CDR1 and CDR2 sequences are GTSNPN and SVGIG (reference sequence). This CDR3 contains 14 residues. The sample was PBMCs. This sequence originates from a man aged 25-45 years in good health and CMV-seropositive. The chain carries TRBV30 and TRBJ2-7, with D unresolved. The CDR3 reads CAWTPASPNWEQYF. The DNA for the CDR3 is TGTGCCTGGACCCCGGCTAGTCCAAATTGGGAGCAGTACTTC.